The clone carrying this TCR beta chain was observed many times. Antigen: not known. As for time point: pre-sensitization, week 0. Sample treatment: therapeutic diphenylcyclopropenone sensitization with weekly scalp DPC. In TCRdb, the RACE reads were re-called with MiXCR into one record per CDR3 protein. The top ten hold approximately 3.3% of the sample, which has about 98,000 distinct CDR3 sequences, approximately 10% seen once. The data were obtained in a study of human T cells and chemical hapten exposure. Turning to the study itself: Skin of the upper inner arm, around 2 cm by around 2 cm, received 2% DPC for sensitization. Per-sample TCR yield variation was attributed mainly to small pooled library volume differences. Study-level findings and limits: Versus controls, expanded TCRs had significantly more large CDR3 similarity clusters.

The sequencing used whole blood, collected in connection with sensitization to the hapten diphenylcyclopropenone (DPC). The TCR originated in a woman aged 60-75 years with alopecia areata. Some clones in this sample may be carry-over from other donors' samples.

The CDR3 loop reads CASSPGQQNTEAFF. For the CDR3, the DNA is TGTGCCAGCAGCCCGGGACAGCAGAACACTGAAGCTTTCTTT. J is TRBJ1-1 and V is TRBV6-4; 7 nucleotides align to TRBD1. The V and J ends lost 6 bases and 1 base, in that order; junction bases with no gene match: 5. CDR3 length equals 14 residues. Germline lookup yields CDR1 MRHNA and CDR2 SNTAGT.